The 5 T cell receptor beta chains below were found in one sample sequenced in a study of tissue T cells after allogeneic stem cell transplantation. Clones were read by immunoSEQ multiplex PCR, and TCRdb kept only the in-frame ones, dropping some. The data show 40,000 to 50,000 clones, approximately 70% seen once. The sequencing input was sorted cells pooled from one or two spleens. All receptors derive from a pool of C57BL/6 mice in good health.

On this clone: The gene names here belong to mouse. The read falls 1 residue short of the CDR3 end, and the missing part is taken from the germline J gene. The V gene is TRBV20, the J gene TRBJ1-1; TRBD1 might be the D (6 bases). The germline CDR1 and CDR2 sequences are GFQATS and STVNSAI. This CDR3 region has 10 residues. The V end lost 6 bases, the J end lost 8 bases, and 10 bases lay between the germline ends. CDR3 in amino acids: CGAEDREVFF. CDR3 bases read: TGTGGTGCCGAAGACAGGGAAGTCTTC.

Of note for this clone: Mouse names are used for the genes. The CDR3 end lies 1 residue beyond the end of the read and is filled in from the germline J gene. V usage is TRBV5 and J usage is TRBJ2-1; TRBD1 might be the D (5 bases). The CDR3 runs 14 residues. Germline V gene lookup returns CDR1 LGHNA and CDR2 YNLKQL (reference sequence). Trimming removed 1 base from V and 3 bases from J, with 7 bases in between. The CDR3 here is CASSQAGSYAEQFF. CDR3 DNA, as far as it was read: TGTGCCAGCAGCCAAGCAGGGAGCTATGCTGAGCAGTTC.

A word on this clone: The genes and germline here are from mouse. Read coverage stops 1 residue before the CDR3 terminus; the germline J gene supplies the remainder. In the same sample, other DNA sequences code for this CDR3. The rearrangement joins TRBV26 to TRBJ1-3; D not certain. Trimming pared 0 bases from V and 0 bases from J, leaving 6 bases between. The germline gives CDR1 KGHPV, CDR2 FQNQEV (reference sequence). CDR3 length equals 15 residues. The chain's CDR3 is CASSLSGSSGNTLYF. The covered CDR3 bases are TGTGCCAGCAGTCTGTCTGGGAGTTCTGGAAATACGCTCTAT.

With respect to this clone: Germline and genes: mouse. The sequence runs out 1 residue before the end of the CDR3; the remainder is reconstructed from the germline J gene. This chain uses TRBV16 with TRBJ2-3, with D maybe TRBD1 (5 bases). The CDR3 spans 15 residues. CDR1 SGHSA and CDR2 FRNQAP come from the germline V gene. V was clipped by 5 bases and J by 0 bases, with 12 bases between them. The CDR3 bases that were read are TGTGCAAGCAGCACCCGACAGACTAGTGCAGAAACGCTGTAT. It specifies CASSTRQTSAETLY. Given in full, the CDR3 is CASSTRQTSAETLYF.

Turning to this clone: Mouse gene names and germline throughout. Sequencing ends 1 residue short of the CDR3 end; the germline J gene provides the rest. V and J are TRBV31 and TRBJ1-2, with TRBD1 as a possible D gene (5 bases). Germline V gene data show CDR1 as GKSSPN and CDR2 as SITVG. The CDR3 is 14 residues long. V was clipped by 1 base and J by 0 bases, with 9 bases between them. The chain's CDR3 is CAWSPGRANSDYTF. The CDR3 bases that were read are TGTGCCTGGAGTCCTGGCAGGGCAAACTCCGACTACACC.